These T cell receptor beta chains were read from a single sample in a study of cytomegalovirus exposure and HLA in healthy donors. Sequencing used immunoSEQ multiplex PCR; TCRdb keeps in-frame clones, though not all of them. Of around 180,000 clones in the sample, approximately 83% were seen once. The specimen sequenced was PBMCs. These receptors were taken from a boy between 2 and 10 years old in good health and CMV-seronegative. Each CDR3 is given with its conserved first and last residue. A D gene is named only where the DNA matches it firmly. Expanded clones are given a class, and other clones once, few, many or no size at all.

abundance: once; v_gene: TRBV2; d_gene: -; j_gene: TRBJ1-4; CDR3aa: CASSEGGTGNEKLFF; CDR3nt: TGTGCCAGCAGTGAGGGGGGGACCGGGAATGAAAAACTGTTTTTT
abundance: -; v_gene: TRBV25-1; d_gene: -; j_gene: TRBJ1-1; CDR3aa: CASSENREAFF; CDR3nt: TGTGCCAGCAGTGAGAACAGAGAAGCTTTCTTT
abundance: few; v_gene: TRBV6-5; d_gene: TRBD2; j_gene: TRBJ2-7; CDR3aa: CASKGGSGIGYEQYF; CDR3nt: TGTGCCAGCAAAGGGGGTAGCGGGATCGGCTACGAGCAGTACTTC
abundance: -; v_gene: TRBV12-5; d_gene: TRBD1; j_gene: TRBJ2-5; CDR3aa: CASGLDKGQGGQETQYF; CDR3nt: TGTGCTAGTGGTTTGGACAAAGGACAGGGTGGGCAAGAGACCCAGTACTTC
abundance: -; v_gene: TRBV6-5; d_gene: TRBD1; j_gene: TRBJ1-5; CDR3aa: CASSPGGGNQPQHF; CDR3nt: TGTGCCAGCAGTCCAGGGGGTGGCAATCAGCCCCAGCATTTT
abundance: once; v_gene: TRBV21-1; d_gene: -; j_gene: TRBJ1-2; CDR3aa: CASETDRGDYGYTF; CDR3nt: TGTGCCAGCGAGACGGACAGGGGAGACTATGGCTACACCTTC
abundance: -; v_gene: TRBV18; d_gene: -; j_gene: TRBJ1-4; CDR3aa: CASSPSQNEKLFF; CDR3nt: TGTGCCAGCTCACCTTCCCAAAATGAAAAACTGTTTTTT
abundance: -; v_gene: TRBV7-9; d_gene: -; j_gene: TRBJ1-4; CDR3aa: CASSAYAHTPNEKLFF; CDR3nt: TGTGCCAGCAGCGCCTACGCCCATACTCCTAATGAAAAACTGTTTTTT
abundance: -; v_gene: TRBV7-9; d_gene: -; j_gene: TRBJ1-3; CDR3aa: CASSLGGHSGNTIYF; CDR3nt: TGTGCCAGCAGCTTAGGGGGACACTCTGGAAACACCATATATTTT
abundance: once; v_gene: TRBV7-9; d_gene: TRBD2; j_gene: TRBJ2-5; CDR3aa: CASRLAGGLIIDETQYF; CDR3nt: TGTGCCAGCAGACTAGCGGGGGGGCTGATCATCGATGAGACCCAGTACTTC
abundance: once; v_gene: TRBV5-6; d_gene: TRBD1; j_gene: TRBJ1-1; CDR3aa: CASSGQGITEAFF; CDR3nt: TGTGCCAGCAGCGGACAGGGAATCACTGAAGCTTTCTTT
abundance: -; v_gene: TRBV13; d_gene: TRBD2; j_gene: TRBJ2-2; CDR3aa: CASSFSLAGIGELFF; CDR3nt: TGTGCCAGCAGCTTTAGTCTAGCGGGGATCGGGGAGCTGTTTTTT
abundance: -; v_gene: TRBV7-7; d_gene: TRBD1; j_gene: TRBJ1-2; CDR3aa: CASSLVRQGRNYGYTF; CDR3nt: TGTGCCAGCAGCTTAGTCCGACAGGGACGTAACTATGGCTACACCTTC
abundance: -; v_gene: TRBV7-9; d_gene: TRBD1; j_gene: TRBJ2-5; CDR3aa: CASSSDRDRQETQYF; CDR3nt: TGTGCCAGCAGCTCTGACCGGGACAGGCAAGAGACCCAGTACTTC
abundance: once; v_gene: TRBV18; d_gene: TRBD2; j_gene: TRBJ2-5; CDR3aa: CASSPGGETQYF; CDR3nt: TGTGCCAGCTCACCGGGAGGGGAGACCCAGTACTTC
abundance: -; v_gene: TRBV10-3; d_gene: TRBD1; j_gene: TRBJ1-1; CDR3aa: CAIRGQGETEAFF; CDR3nt: TGTGCCATCAGGGGACAGGGGGAGACTGAAGCTTTCTTT
abundance: once; v_gene: TRBV5-4; d_gene: -; j_gene: TRBJ2-1; CDR3aa: CASSPPGDDEQFF; CDR3nt: TGTGCCAGCAGCCCGCCGGGGGACGATGAGCAGTTCTTC
abundance: -; v_gene: TRBV14; d_gene: TRBD2; j_gene: TRBJ2-1; CDR3aa: CASSQGTWTSRGHEQFF; CDR3nt: TGTGCCAGCAGCCAAGGGACTTGGACTAGCCGAGGTCATGAGCAGTTCTTC
abundance: -; v_gene: TRBV10-3; d_gene: TRBD2; j_gene: TRBJ2-1; CDR3aa: CAISESGMGLAEQFF; CDR3nt: TGTGCCATCAGTGAGTCGGGGATGGGACTAGCTGAGCAGTTCTTC
abundance: -; v_gene: TRBV6-4; d_gene: TRBD1; j_gene: TRBJ1-2; CDR3aa: CASSETRDSYGYTF; CDR3nt: TGTGCCAGCAGTGAAACCCGGGACAGCTATGGCTACACCTTC
abundance: -; v_gene: TRBV11-2; d_gene: -; j_gene: TRBJ1-6; CDR3aa: CASSFGGKVYNSPLHF; CDR3nt: TGTGCCAGCAGCTTTGGGGGGAAAGTTTATAATTCACCCCTCCACTTT
abundance: -; v_gene: TRBV2; d_gene: -; j_gene: TRBJ2-3; CDR3aa: CASSASGTMQYF; CDR3nt: TGTGCCAGCAGTGCTTCCGGGACAATGCAGTATTTT
abundance: once; v_gene: TRBV5-1; d_gene: TRBD2; j_gene: TRBJ2-7; CDR3aa: CASSLGRASGSSYEQYF; CDR3nt: TGCGCCAGCAGCTTGGGTAGGGCTAGCGGGAGTTCCTACGAGCAGTACTTC
abundance: -; v_gene: TRBV28; d_gene: -; j_gene: TRBJ1-1; CDR3aa: CASHGTYENTEAFF; CDR3nt: TGTGCCAGCCACGGGACATACGAGAACACTGAAGCTTTCTTT